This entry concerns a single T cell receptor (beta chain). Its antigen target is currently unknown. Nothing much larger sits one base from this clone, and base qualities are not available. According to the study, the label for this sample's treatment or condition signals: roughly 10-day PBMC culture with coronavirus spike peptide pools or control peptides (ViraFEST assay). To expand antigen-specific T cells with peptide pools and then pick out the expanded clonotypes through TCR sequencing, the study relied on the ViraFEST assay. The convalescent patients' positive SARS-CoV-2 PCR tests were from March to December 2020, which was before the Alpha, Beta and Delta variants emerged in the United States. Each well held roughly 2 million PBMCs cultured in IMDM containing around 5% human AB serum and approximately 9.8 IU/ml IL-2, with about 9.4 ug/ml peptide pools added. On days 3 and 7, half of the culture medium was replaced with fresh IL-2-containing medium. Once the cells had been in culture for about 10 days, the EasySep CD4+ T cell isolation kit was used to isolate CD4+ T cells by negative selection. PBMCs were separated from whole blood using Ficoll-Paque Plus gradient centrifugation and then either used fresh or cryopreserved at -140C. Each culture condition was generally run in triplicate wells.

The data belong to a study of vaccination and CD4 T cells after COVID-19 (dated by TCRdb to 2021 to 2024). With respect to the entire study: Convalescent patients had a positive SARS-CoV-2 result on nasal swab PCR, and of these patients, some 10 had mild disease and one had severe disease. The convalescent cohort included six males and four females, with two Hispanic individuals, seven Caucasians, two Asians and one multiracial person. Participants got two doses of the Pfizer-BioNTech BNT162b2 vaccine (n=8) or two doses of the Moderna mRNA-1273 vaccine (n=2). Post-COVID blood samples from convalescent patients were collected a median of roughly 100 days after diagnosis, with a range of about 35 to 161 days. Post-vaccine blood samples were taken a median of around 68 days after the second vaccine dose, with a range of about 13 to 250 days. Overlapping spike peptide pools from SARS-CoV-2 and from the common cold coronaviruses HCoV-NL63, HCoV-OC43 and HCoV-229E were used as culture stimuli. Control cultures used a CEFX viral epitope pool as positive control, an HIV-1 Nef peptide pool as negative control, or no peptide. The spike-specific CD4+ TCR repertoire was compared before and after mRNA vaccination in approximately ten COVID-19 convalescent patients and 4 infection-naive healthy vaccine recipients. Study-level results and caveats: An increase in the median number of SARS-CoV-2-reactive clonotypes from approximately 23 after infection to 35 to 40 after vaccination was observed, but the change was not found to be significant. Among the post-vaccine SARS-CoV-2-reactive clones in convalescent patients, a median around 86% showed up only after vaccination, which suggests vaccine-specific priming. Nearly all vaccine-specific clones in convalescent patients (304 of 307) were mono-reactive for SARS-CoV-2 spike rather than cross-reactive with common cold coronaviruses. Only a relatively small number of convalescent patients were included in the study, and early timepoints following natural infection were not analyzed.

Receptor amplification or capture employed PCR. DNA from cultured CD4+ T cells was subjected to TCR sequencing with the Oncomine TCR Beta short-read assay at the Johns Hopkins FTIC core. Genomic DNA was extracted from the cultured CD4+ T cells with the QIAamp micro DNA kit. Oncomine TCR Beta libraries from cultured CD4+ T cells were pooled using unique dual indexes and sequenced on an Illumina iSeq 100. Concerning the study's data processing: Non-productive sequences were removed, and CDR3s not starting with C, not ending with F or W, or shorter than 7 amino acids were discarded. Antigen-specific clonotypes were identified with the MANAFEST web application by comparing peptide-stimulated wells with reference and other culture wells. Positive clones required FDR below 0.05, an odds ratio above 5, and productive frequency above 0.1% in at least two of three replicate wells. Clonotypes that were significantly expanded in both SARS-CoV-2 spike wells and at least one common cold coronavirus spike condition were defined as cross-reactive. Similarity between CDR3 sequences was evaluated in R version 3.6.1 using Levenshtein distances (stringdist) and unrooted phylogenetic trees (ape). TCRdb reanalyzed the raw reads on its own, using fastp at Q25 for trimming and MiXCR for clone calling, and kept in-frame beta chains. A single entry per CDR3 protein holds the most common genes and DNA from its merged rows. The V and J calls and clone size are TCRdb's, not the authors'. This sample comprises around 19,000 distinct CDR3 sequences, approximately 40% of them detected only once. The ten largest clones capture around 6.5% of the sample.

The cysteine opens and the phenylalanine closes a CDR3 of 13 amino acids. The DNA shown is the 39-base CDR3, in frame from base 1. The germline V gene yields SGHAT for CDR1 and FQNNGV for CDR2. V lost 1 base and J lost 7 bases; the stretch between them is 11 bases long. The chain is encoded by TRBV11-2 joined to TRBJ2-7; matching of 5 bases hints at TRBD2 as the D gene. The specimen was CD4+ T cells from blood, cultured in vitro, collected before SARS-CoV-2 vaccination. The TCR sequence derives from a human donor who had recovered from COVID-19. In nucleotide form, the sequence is TGTGCCAGCAGCTTAGGGGCCGGGGTGGAGCAGTACTTC. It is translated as CASSLGAGVEQYF.